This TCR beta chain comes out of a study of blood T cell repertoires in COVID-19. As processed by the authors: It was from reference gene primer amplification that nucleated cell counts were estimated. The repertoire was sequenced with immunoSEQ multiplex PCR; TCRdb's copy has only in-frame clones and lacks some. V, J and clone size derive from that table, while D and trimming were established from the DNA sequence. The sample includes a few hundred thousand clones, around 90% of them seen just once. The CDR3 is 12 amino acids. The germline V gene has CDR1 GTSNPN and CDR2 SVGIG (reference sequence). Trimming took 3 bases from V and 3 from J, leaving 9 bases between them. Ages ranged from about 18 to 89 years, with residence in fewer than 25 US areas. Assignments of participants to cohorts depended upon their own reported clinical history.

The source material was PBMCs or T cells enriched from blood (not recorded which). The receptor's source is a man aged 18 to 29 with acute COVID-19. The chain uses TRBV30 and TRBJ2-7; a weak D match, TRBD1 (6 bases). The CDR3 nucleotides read TGTGCCTGGAGCCGGGACAACTACGAGCAGTACTTC. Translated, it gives CAWSRDNYEQYF.